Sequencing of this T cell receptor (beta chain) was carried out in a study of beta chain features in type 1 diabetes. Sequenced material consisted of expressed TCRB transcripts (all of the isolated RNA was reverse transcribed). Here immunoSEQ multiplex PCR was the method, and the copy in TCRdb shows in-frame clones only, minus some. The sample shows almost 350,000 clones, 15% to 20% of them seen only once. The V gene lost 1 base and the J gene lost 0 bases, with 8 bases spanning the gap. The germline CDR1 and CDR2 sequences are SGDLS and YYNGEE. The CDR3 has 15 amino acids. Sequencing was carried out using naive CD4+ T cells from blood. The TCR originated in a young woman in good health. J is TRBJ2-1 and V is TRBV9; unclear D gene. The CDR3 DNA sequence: TGTGCCAGCAGCGTAACCATGAGCTCCTACAATGAGCAGTTCTTC. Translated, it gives CASSVTMSSYNEQFF.